This T cell receptor beta chain was obtained from a study of shared clonotypes between healthy human individuals. About the research overall: A donor's plate count was three for CD4 naive and three for CD4 memory; CD8 naive had two and CD8 memory one.

The ends were cut back, 0 bases at V and 0 bases at J, with 9 bases in the middle. This CDR3 region has 14 residues. Germline loops: CDR1 GTSNPN, CDR2 SVGIG (reference sequence). General study results and limits: Clonotypes that were shared across a few donors made up approximately 5% of naive CD4 clonotypes. Estimated clonotype richness was generally higher in naive than memory subsets. Only blood was sampled, and tissue TCR repertoires likely differ from blood ones.

The method was immunoSEQ multiplex PCR; TCRdb's version includes in-frame clones alone and lacks a portion of them. The data show around 2,000,000 clones, less than 95% seen once. CD45RO-negative, CCR7-positively selected cells formed the naive CD8 fraction, excluding terminally differentiated effector memory CD45RA+ cells. As regards this clone: The antigen remains undetermined.

This TCR derives from a man aged 18 to 29 in good health. Sample: naive CD8+ T cells sorted from blood. V is TRBV30 and J is TRBJ2-7; D gene ambiguous. The CDR3 reads CAWSVDLFSYEQYF. CDR3 DNA sequence: TGTGCCTGGAGTGTAGACCTTTTCTCCTACGAGCAGTACTTC.